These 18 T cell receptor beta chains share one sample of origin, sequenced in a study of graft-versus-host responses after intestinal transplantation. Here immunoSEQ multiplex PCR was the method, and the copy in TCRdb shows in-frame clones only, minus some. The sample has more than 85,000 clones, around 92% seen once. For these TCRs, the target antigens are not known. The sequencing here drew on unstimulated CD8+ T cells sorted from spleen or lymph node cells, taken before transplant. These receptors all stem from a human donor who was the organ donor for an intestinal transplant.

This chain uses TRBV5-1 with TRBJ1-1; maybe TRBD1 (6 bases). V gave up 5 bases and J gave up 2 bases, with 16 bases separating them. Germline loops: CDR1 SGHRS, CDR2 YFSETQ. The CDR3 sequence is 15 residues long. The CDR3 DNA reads TGCGCCAGCAGAACCGTCCCGGACAGTAACACTGAAGCTTTCTTT. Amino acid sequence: CASRTVPDSNTEAFF. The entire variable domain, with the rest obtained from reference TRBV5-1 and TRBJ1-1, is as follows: KAGVTQTPRYLIKTRGQQVTLSCSPISGHRSVSWYQQTPGQGLQFLFEYFSETQRNKGNFPGRFSGRQFSNSRSEMNVSTLELGDSALYLCASRTVPDSNTEAFFGQGTRLTVV.

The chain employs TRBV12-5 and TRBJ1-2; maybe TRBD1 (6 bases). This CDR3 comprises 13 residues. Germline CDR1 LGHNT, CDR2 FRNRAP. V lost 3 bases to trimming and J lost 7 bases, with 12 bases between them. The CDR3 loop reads CASGLGGAGGYTF. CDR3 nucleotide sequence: TGTGCTAGTGGTTTAGGGGGGGCTGGTGGCTACACCTTC.

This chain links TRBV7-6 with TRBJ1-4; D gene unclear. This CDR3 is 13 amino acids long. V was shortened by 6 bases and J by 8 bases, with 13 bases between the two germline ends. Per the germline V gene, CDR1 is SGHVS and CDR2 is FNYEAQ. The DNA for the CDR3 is TGTGCCAGCAGTATCAGGTCCGGAGAAAAACTGTTTTTT. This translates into CASSIRSGEKLFF.

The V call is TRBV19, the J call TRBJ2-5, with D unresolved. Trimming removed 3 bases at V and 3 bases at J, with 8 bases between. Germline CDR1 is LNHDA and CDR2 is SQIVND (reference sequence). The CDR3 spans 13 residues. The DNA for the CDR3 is TGTGCCAGTAGTATCCCGGCGGAAGAGACCCAGTACTTC. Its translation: CASSIPAEETQYF.

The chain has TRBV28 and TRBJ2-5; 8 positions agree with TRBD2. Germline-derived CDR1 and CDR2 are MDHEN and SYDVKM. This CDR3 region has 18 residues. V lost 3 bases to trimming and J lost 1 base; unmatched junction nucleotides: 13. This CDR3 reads CASSFPSWRGASQETQYF. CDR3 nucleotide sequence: TGTGCCAGCAGTTTCCCGAGTTGGCGGGGGGCGAGCCAAGAGACCCAGTACTTC.

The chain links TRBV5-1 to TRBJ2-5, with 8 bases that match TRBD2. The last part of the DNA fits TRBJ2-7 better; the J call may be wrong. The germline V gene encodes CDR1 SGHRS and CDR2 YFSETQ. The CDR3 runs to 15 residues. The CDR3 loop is CASSHEWREDYEQYF. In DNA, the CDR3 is TGCGCCAGCAGCCACGAATGGCGGGAGGACTACGAGCAGTACTTC.

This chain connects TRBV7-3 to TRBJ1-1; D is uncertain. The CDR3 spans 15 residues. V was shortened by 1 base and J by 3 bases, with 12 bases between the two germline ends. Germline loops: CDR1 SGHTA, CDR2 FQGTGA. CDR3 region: CASSLRPTTHTEAFF. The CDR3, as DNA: TGTGCCAGCAGCTTAAGACCAACGACACACACTGAAGCTTTCTTT.

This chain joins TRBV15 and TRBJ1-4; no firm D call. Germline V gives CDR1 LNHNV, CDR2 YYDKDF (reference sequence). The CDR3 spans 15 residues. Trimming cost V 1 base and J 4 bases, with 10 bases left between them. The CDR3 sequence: CATSRVLDFNEKLFF. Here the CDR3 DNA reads TGTGCCACCAGCAGAGTTCTTGACTTTAATGAAAAACTGTTTTTT. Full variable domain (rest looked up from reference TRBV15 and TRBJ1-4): DAMVIQNPRYQVTQFGKPVTLSCSQTLNHNVMYWYQQKSSQAPKLLFHYYDKDFNNEADTPDNFQSRRPNTSFCFLDIRSPGLGDTAMYLCATSRVLDFNEKLFFGSGTQLSVL.

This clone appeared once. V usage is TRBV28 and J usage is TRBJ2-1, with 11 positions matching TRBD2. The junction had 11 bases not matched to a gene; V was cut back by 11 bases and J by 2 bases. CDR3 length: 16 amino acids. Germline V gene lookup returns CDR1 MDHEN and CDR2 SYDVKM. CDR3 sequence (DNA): TGTGCCGCGATCCCGACTAGCGGGGATACCTACAATGAGCAGTTCTTC. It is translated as CAAIPTSGDTYNEQFF.

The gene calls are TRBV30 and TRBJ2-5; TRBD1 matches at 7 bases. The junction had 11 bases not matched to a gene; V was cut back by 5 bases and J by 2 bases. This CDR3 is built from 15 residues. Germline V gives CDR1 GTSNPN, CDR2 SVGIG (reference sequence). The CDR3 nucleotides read TGTGCCTGGGGCCCTTACAGGGGAACTCAAGAGACCCAGTACTTC. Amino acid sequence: CAWGPYRGTQETQYF.

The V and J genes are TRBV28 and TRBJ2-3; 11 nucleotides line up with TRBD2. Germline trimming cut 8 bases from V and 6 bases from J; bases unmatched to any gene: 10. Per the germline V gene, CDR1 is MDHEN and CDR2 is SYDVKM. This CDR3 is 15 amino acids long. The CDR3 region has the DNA TGTGCCAGCCAAATTGGTATAGCGGGAGGGGATACGCAGTATTTT. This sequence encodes CASQIGIAGGDTQYF.

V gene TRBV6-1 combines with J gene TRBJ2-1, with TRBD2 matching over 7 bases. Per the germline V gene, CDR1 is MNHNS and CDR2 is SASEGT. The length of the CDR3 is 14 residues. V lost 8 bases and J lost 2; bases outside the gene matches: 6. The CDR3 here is CASQLAVTYNEQFF. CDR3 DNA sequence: TGTGCCAGCCAGCTAGCGGTAACCTACAATGAGCAGTTCTTC.

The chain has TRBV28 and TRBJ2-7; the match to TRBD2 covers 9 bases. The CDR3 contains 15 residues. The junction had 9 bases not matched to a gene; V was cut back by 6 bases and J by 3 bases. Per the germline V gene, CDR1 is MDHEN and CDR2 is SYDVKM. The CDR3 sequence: CASRLETSGYYEQYF. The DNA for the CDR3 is TGTGCCAGCAGATTGGAGACTAGCGGTTACTACGAGCAGTACTTC.

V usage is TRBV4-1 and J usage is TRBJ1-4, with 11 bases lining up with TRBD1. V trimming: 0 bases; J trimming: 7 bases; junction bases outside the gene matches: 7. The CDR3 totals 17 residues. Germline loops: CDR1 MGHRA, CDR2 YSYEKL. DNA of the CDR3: TGCGCCAGCAGCCAAGACCCTGGGACAGGGGGAGGTGAAAAACTGTTTTTT. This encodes CASSQDPGTGGGEKLFF.

CDR3: CASNLAGGDNEQFF. The CDR3 region has the DNA TGTGCCAGTAACCTAGCGGGAGGGGACAATGAGCAGTTCTTC. The V call is TRBV19, the J call TRBJ2-1; TRBD2 agrees at 12 bases. Trimming took 7 bases from V and 5 from J; bases not matched to a gene: 3. CDR1 LNHDA and CDR2 SQIVND come from the germline V gene (reference sequence). CDR3 length equals 14 residues.

The CDR3 DNA sequence: TGCGCCAGCAGCGCGGGACAGGGGACTCAAGAGACCCAGTACTTC. Amino acids: CASSAGQGTQETQYF. The gene calls are TRBV5-1 and TRBJ2-5, with 10 bases lining up with TRBD1. V lost 4 bases, J lost 2 bases, and 5 bases stayed unmatched. Germline CDR1 reads SGHRS; CDR2 reads YFSETQ. CDR3 size: 15 residues.

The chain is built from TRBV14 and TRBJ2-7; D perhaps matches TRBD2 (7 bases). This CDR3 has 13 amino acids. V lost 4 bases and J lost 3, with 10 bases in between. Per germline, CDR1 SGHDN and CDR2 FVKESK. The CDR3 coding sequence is TGTGCCAGCAGCCCCGGGGGGCTCTACGAGCAGTACTTC. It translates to CASSPGGLYEQYF.

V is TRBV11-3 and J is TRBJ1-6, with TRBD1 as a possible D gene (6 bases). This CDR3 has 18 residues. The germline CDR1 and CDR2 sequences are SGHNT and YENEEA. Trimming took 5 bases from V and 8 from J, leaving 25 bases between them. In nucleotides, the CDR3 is TGTGCCAGCAGCCCACGGGAGGGCAGGGGATCAATAGATTCACCCCTCCACTTT. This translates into CASSPREGRGSIDSPLHF.